Following are 16 T cell receptor beta chains from one sample sequenced in a study of cytomegalovirus exposure and HLA in healthy donors. The PCR employed 60 Vbeta primers together with 13 Jbeta primers. TCRdb's table, derived via immunoSEQ multiplex PCR, lists solely in-frame clones and lacks some. The sample shows around 180,000 clones, about four fifths of them seen only once. The sequenced material came from PBMCs. Receptors originate from a man between 25 and 39 years old in good health and CMV-seropositive.

This clone was detected a few times. This chain uses TRBV2 with TRBJ2-1, with 10 bases that match TRBD2. From germline, CDR1 is SNHLY and CDR2 FYNNEI. The CDR3 covers 13 residues. V lost 6 bases to trimming and J lost 6 bases; unmatched junction nucleotides: 2. The CDR3, as DNA: TGTGCCAGCAGGGGGACTAGCGCCAATGAGCAGTTCTTC. This encodes CASRGTSANEQFF.

The CDR3 nucleotides read TGTGCCAGCAGTGGGGCGGGGAGACAGACCCAGTACTTC. Amino acid sequence: CASSGAGRQTQYF. The rearrangement links TRBV27 to TRBJ2-5, with D possibly being TRBD2 (6 bases). CDR1 and CDR2 from the germline V gene are MNHEY and SMNVEV (reference sequence). V was trimmed by 5 bases and J by 6 bases, leaving 13 bases between them. CDR3 length: 13 amino acids.

J is TRBJ2-1 and V is TRBV6-5; D possibly corresponds to TRBD2 (5 bases). Germline CDR1 reads MNHEY; CDR2 reads SVGAGI. This CDR3 is built from 13 residues. V lost 4 bases to trimming and J lost 9 bases, with 13 bases between them. The CDR3 DNA reads as TGTGCCAGCAGTTCGGGGATTTTCGGTGAGCAGTTCTTC. Amino acids: CASSSGIFGEQFF.

V is TRBV5-6 and J is TRBJ1-2; D might be TRBD1 (5 bases). The V gene's germline CDR1 is SGHDT and CDR2 YYEEEE. Trimming left V 4 bases short and J 4 bases short, with 17 bases between. The CDR3 totals 15 residues. CDR3 loop: CASSGAGGALYGYTF. The CDR3 nucleotides are TGTGCCAGCAGCGGCGCGGGGGGAGCCCTCTATGGCTACACCTTC.

This rearrangement joins TRBV5-1 to TRBJ1-1; 10 nucleotides line up with TRBD1. The V segment lost 3 bases and the J segment 5 bases; nucleotides outside the gene matches: 4. This CDR3 is built from 14 residues. In germline, CDR1 is SGHRS, CDR2 YFSETQ. The CDR3 loop is CASSYGTGETEAFF. The DNA of the CDR3 is TGCGCCAGCAGCTACGGGACAGGGGAAACTGAAGCTTTCTTT.

The genes are TRBV11-2 and TRBJ1-2, with D uncertain. V was shortened by 8 bases and J by 5 bases, with 15 bases between the two germline ends. Germline CDR1 reads SGHAT; CDR2 reads FQNNGV. The CDR3 has 13 amino acids. The CDR3 bases are TGTGCCAGCTCCACGCTTAGCAGATATGGCTACACCTTC. It yields the protein CASSTLSRYGYTF.

The V call is TRBV7-6, the J call TRBJ1-1; D remains unclear. The CDR3 contains 12 residues. CDR1 and CDR2 (germline): SGHVS, FNYEAQ. Trimming shortened V by 1 base and J by 7 bases, and 7 bases separated the two germline ends. This CDR3 reads CASSLGAGEAFF. DNA for the CDR3: TGTGCCAGCAGCTTAGGAGCCGGTGAAGCTTTCTTT.

The chain employs TRBV21-1 and TRBJ1-2. TRBV21-1 counts as a pseudogene. The CDR3 totals 12 residues. As DNA, the CDR3 is TGTGCCAGCAGCACTGAGAACTATGGCTACACCTTC. It codes for CASSTENYGYTF.

The chain employs TRBV12-5 and TRBJ2-3; D might be TRBD1 (5 bases). The CDR3 totals 16 residues. V was trimmed by 0 bases and J by 2 bases, leaving 12 bases between them. The germline V gene encodes CDR1 LGHNT and CDR2 FRNRAP. The CDR3 is CASGLVLRTTTDTQYF. The CDR3 nucleotides read TGTGCTAGTGGTTTGGTACTGCGGACAACCACAGATACGCAGTATTTT. Full variable domain (rest looked up from reference TRBV12-5 and TRBJ2-3): DARVTQTPRHKVTEMGQEVTMRCQPILGHNTVFWYRQTMMQGLELLAYFRNRAPLDDSGMPKDRFSAEMPDATLATLKIQPSEPRDSAVYFCASGLVLRTTTDTQYFGPGTRLTVL.

This chain uses TRBV7-2 with TRBJ2-5; 10 nucleotides align to TRBD1. This CDR3 contains 16 residues. Germline V CDR1 and CDR2: SGHTA, FQGNSA. After removal of 5 bases from V and 5 bases from J, the junction contained 11 bases not matched to a gene. CDR3 sequence (DNA): TGTGCCAGCAGCACTCGACAGGGGGCGATCGTTGAGACCCAGTACTTC. Protein sequence: CASSTRQGAIVETQYF.

This clone came up a few times. This chain connects TRBV19 to TRBJ1-2; 8 nucleotides align to TRBD1. Trimming at V came to 9 bases and at J to 6 bases, leaving 9 bases not matched to a gene. The CDR3 contains 13 residues. Germline CDR1 LNHDA, CDR2 SQIVND (reference sequence). The CDR3 is CASHSQGAHGYTF. The CDR3 bases are TGTGCCAGCCACTCTCAGGGGGCGCATGGCTACACCTTC. Drawing the rest from reference TRBV19 and TRBJ1-2, the complete variable domain is DGGITQSPKYLFRKEGQNVTLSCEQNLNHDAMYWYRQDPGQGLRLIYYSQIVNDFQKGDIAEGYSVSREKKESFPLTVTSAQKNPTAFYLCASHSQGAHGYTFGSGTRLTVV.

CDR3 in DNA: TGTGCCAGCAGTTATGGACAGCGCCCCGACTATGGCTACACCTTC. Protein sequence: CASSYGQRPDYGYTF. The rearrangement links TRBV27 to TRBJ1-2; perhaps TRBD1 as D (6 bases). The CDR3 contains 15 residues. The V end lost 4 bases, the J end lost 3 bases, and 15 bases lay between the germline ends. CDR1 and CDR2 from the germline V gene are MNHEY and SMNVEV (reference sequence).

The rearrangement links TRBV9 to TRBJ2-2, with 8 bases lining up with TRBD2. The CDR3 is 16 residues long. Per the germline V gene, CDR1 is SGDLS and CDR2 is YYNGEE. Germline trimming cut 5 bases from V and 4 bases from J; bases unmatched to any gene: 10. The CDR3 is CASSGLAGGGTGELFF. The CDR3 region has the DNA TGTGCCAGCAGTGGTCTTGCGGGGGGAGGCACCGGGGAGCTGTTTTTT.

The chain links TRBV7-8 to TRBJ2-2; tentatively, D is TRBD1 (6 bases). The CDR3 is 13 amino acids. V was trimmed by 4 bases and J by 3 bases, leaving 6 bases between them. From germline, CDR1 is SGHVS and CDR2 FQNEAQ. The chain's CDR3 is CASSYRDTGELFF. The CDR3, as DNA: TGTGCCAGCAGCTACAGGGACACCGGGGAGCTGTTTTTT.

J is TRBJ1-2 and V is TRBV11-3, with 7 bases that match TRBD1. This CDR3 contains 16 residues. The ends lost 4 bases at V and 8 bases at J; junction bases unmatched: 16. The germline gives CDR1 SGHNT, CDR2 YENEEA. Here the CDR3 reads CASSSKPPRGRDGYTF. In DNA form, the CDR3 reads TGTGCCAGCAGCTCCAAGCCACCTAGGGGGCGAGACGGCTACACCTTC.

This chain joins TRBV27 and TRBJ2-7; no firm D call. Trimming took 6 bases from V and 0 from J, leaving 9 bases between them. Per germline, CDR1 MNHEY and CDR2 SMNVEV (reference sequence). The CDR3 sequence is 13 residues long. In DNA form, the CDR3 reads TGTGCCAGCAGCGTCAAGAGCTCCTACGAGCAGTACTTC. This gives the protein CASSVKSSYEQYF.